The sequence of this TCR beta chain was determined in a study of blood T cell repertoires in COVID-19. Study overall: T cells, B-cell-depleted T cells, or PBMCs supplied cDNA or gDNA.

This clone was counted a single time. Sequenced by immunoSEQ multiplex PCR; TCRdb stores in-frame clones only, minus some. The sample includes fewer than 400,000 clones, under 90% of them seen just once. The participants were between roughly 18 and 100 years old and came from some 23 US areas. Clinical history reported by participants formed the basis on which cohorts were assigned. Symptom resolution, clearance, or two negative PCRs marked donors in Cohort 3 as recovered. Germline CDR1 is SQVTM and CDR2 is ANQGSEA. V was pared by 3 bases and J by 7 bases, with 7 bases of the junction left unmatched. The CDR3 sequence is 13 residues long.

The sequence was collected from a young man who had recovered from COVID-19. Sequences were obtained from PBMCs or T cells enriched from blood (not recorded which). The rearrangement links TRBV29-1 to TRBJ2-7; 9 bases agree with TRBD1. The CDR3 region is CSVDETGGLEQYF. The CDR3 DNA reads TGCAGCGTTGATGAGACAGGGGGGCTAGAGCAGTACTTC.